This T cell receptor (beta chain) was sequenced for a study of T cell responses to AZD1222 COVID-19 vaccine. Libraries were prepared by immunoSEQ multiplex PCR; TCRdb keeps only in-frame clonotypes and omits some of them. This sample has under 150,000 clones; approximately 94% occur once, and the top ten carry 3.1%. V gave up 4 bases and J gave up 3 bases; unmatched junction bases: 5. Germline lookup yields CDR1 SGHRS and CDR2 YFSETQ. The CDR3 is 14 amino acids. The source material was peripheral blood, sampled on day 0 of AZD1222 vaccination. This sequence was found in an adult in good health. This chain joins TRBV5-1 and TRBJ1-1; 8 bases are shared with TRBD1. The DNA for the CDR3 is TGCGCCAGCAGCACGGGACAGGAGTACACTGAAGCTTTCTTT. This encodes CASSTGQEYTEAFF.